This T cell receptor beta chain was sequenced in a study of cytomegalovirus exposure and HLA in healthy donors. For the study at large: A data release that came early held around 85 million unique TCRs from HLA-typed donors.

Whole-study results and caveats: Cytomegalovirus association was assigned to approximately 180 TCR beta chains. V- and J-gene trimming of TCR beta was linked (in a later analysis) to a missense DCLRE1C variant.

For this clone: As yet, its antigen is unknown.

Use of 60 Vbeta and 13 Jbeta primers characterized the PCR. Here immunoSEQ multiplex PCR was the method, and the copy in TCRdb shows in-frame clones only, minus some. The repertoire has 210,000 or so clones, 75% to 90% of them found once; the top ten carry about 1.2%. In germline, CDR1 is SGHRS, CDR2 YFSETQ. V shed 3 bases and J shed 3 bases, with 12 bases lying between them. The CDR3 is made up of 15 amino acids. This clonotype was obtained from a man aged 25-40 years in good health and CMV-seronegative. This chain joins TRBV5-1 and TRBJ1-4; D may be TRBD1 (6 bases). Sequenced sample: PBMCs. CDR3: CASSSFGGPNEKLFF. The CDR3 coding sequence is TGCGCCAGCAGCTCGTTCGGGGGGCCTAATGAAAAACTGTTTTTT.